A selection of T cell receptor beta chains follows, all from one sample in a study of blood T cell repertoires in COVID-19. Here immunoSEQ multiplex PCR was the method, and the copy in TCRdb shows in-frame clones only, minus some. This repertoire shows about 120,000 clones, 75% to 85% found once; its top ten account for about 3.8%. The source material was peripheral blood. These receptors were obtained from a woman aged 45-60 years with acute or convalescent COVID-19. Each CDR3 is given without its conserved first and last residue.

>TRBV2|TRBJ1-4
ASSEASTREKLF
>TRBV30|TRBJ1-2
AWSIKNYGYT
>TRBV19|TRBJ1-3
ASSFYSSGNTIY
>TRBV2|TRBJ2-3
ASSGYGDRGTDTQY
>TRBV19|TRBJ2-2
ASSIVAGGELF
>TRBV9|TRBJ2-1
ASSVDQRDSYNEQF
>TRBV5-1|TRBJ2-5
ASLRGEGRQETQY
>TRBV9|TRBJ1-1
ASSVGPTDREAF
>TRBV20-1|TRBJ1-1
SASVAGINTEAF
>TRBV4-1|TRBJ2-3
ASSQTETDTQY
>TRBV28|TRBJ1-2
ASSPPGQVNYGYT
>TRBV2|TRBJ1-4
ASTAQGATNEKLF
>TRBV11-2|TRBJ2-5
ASSRGLFGETQY
>TRBV3-1/TRBV3-2|TRBJ1-4
ASSQGRGQGSNEKLF
>TRBV5-1|TRBJ1-4
ASSLGTVDEKLF
>TRBV30|TRBJ1-1
AWKRTSLNTEAF
>TRBV7-2|TRBJ2-3
ASSLARQGGGTDTQY
>TRBV28|TRBJ1-6
ASIQRLSGSPLH
>TRBV3-1/TRBV3-2|TRBJ2-1
ASSQGAGGMGEQF
>TRBV10-3|TRBJ2-1
AIKRGNEQF
>TRBV6-5|TRBJ2-1
ASRRLVPTYNEQF
>TRBV4-1|TRBJ2-3
ASSLSSGGARDTQY
>TRBV2|TRBJ1-2
ASSDTGGNYGYT
>TRBV12-3/TRBV12-4|TRBJ2-7
ASSPQGYEQY
>TRBV7-2|TRBJ2-1
ASSSSPGGQF
>TRBV15|TRBJ1-2
ATSRDYLTNYGYT
>TRBV14|TRBJ2-2
ASSLQFGPGELF
>TRBV24-1|TRBJ2-3
ATSDSGLSTDTQY
>TRBV12-3/TRBV12-4|TRBJ2-1
ASSLGHNEQF
>TRBV4-1|TRBJ2-7
ASSQNSGEYEQY
>TRBV5-1|TRBJ1-5
ASSLEPNQPQH
>TRBV10-3|TRBJ1-1
AVGVSGRGRTEAF
>TRBV18|TRBJ2-3
ASSPYSQLTDTQY
>TRBV14|TRBJ1-1
ASSQRTGNTEAF
>TRBV5-4|TRBJ2-4
ASSSPTSGGALGIQY
>TRBV6-4|TRBJ1-1
ASSRDTNTEAF
>TRBV5-1|TRBJ2-1
ASSVLWAGSYNEQF
>TRBV13|TRBJ1-1
ASSGFGRRNTEAF
>TRBV19|TRBJ2-1
ASSTRQGTYNEQF
>TRBV5-1|TRBJ2-1
ASSLGSGGANEQF
>TRBV28|TRBJ1-1
ASSSWTQPEAF
>TRBV7-9|TRBJ2-7
ASSTSGAYEQY
>TRBV6-5|TRBJ1-1
ASSWTGGVTEAF
>TRBV27|TRBJ2-5
ASSGGLAGDETQY
>TRBV6-4|TRBJ1-2
ASSPSGGANYGYT
>TRBV20-1|TRBJ2-7
SARDNYEQY
>TRBV13|TRBJ1-2
ASSLPGTDYGYT
>TRBV2|TRBJ1-2
ASSERAGGGYGYT
>TRBV3-1/TRBV3-2|TRBJ2-2
ASSQLGSGELF
>TRBV9|TRBJ1-2
ASSPTDRGLEGYT
>TRBV9|TRBJ1-2
ASSVSGGGYT
>TRBV9|TRBJ1-1
ASSPRTGATEAF
>TRBV10-3|TRBJ2-5
AISESTSGEETQY
>TRBV19|TRBJ1-2
ASSPLGLGVYGYT
>TRBV7-2|TRBJ2-3
ASSSIQGTSGRRNTQY
>TRBV5-5|TRBJ2-1
ASSLALLDEQF
>TRBV7-3|TRBJ2-3
ASSLPGLAGGTDTQY